These 16 T cell receptor beta chains came from one sample sequenced in a study of T cell responses to AZD1222 COVID-19 vaccine. The method was immunoSEQ multiplex PCR; TCRdb's version includes in-frame clones alone and lacks a portion of them. The sample includes tens of thousands of clones, under 90% of them seen just once. Material: peripheral blood, obtained on day 0 of AZD1222 vaccination. These receptors were obtained from an adult in good health.

The V call is TRBV7-9, the J call TRBJ2-7, with 8 bases identical to TRBD2. The V gene end was trimmed by 2 bases and the J gene end by 0 bases; junction bases not matched to a gene: 0. The CDR3 extends over 14 amino acids. Germline CDR1 is SEHNR and CDR2 is FQNEAQ (reference sequence). DNA for the CDR3: TGTGCCAGCAGCTTACGGGGGGGCTCCTACGAGCAGTACTTC. Translating gives CASSLRGGSYEQYF.

The V gene is TRBV6-5, the J gene TRBJ1-1; D ambiguous. The CDR3 consists of 15 residues. V was pared by 8 bases and J by 1 base, with 17 bases between. The germline gives CDR1 MNHEY, CDR2 SVGAGI. In DNA, the CDR3 is TGTGCCAGCTCGTTCTCGCTATCTGGGAACACTGAAGCTTTCTTT. Protein sequence: CASSFSLSGNTEAFF.

The chain recombines TRBV5-1 with TRBJ1-5, with D uncertain. Trimming took 1 base from V and 0 from J, leaving 5 bases between them. The CDR3 extends over 14 amino acids. Germline V gene sequence: CDR1 SGHRS, CDR2 YFSETQ. The CDR3 sequence: CASSLPDSNQPQHF. CDR3 DNA sequence: TGCGCCAGCAGCTTGCCTGATAGCAATCAGCCCCAGCATTTT. Variable domain in full (rest from reference TRBV5-1 and TRBJ1-5): KAGVTQTPRYLIKTRGQQVTLSCSPISGHRSVSWYQQTPGQGLQFLFEYFSETQRNKGNFPGRFSGRQFSNSRSEMNVSTLELGDSALYLCASSLPDSNQPQHFGDGTRLSIL.

This chain joins TRBV7-2 and TRBJ1-2; D gene ambiguous. CDR3 length: 14 residues. The germline CDR1 and CDR2 sequences are SGHTA and FQGNSA. V was cut by 4 bases and J by 1 base, with 10 bases left in between. The CDR3, as DNA: TGTGCCAGCAGCTCAAACGGGGTTAACTATGGCTACACCTTC. It encodes CASSSNGVNYGYTF.

This chain links TRBV7-2 with TRBJ1-5; D may be TRBD1 (6 bases). Germline V gives CDR1 SGHTA, CDR2 FQGNSA. The CDR3 runs to 16 residues. V lost 1 base to trimming and J lost 2 bases, with 12 bases between them. DNA of the CDR3: TGTGCCAGCAGCTTAGTAGGGGGAGCGGGCAATCAGCCCCAGCATTTT. Amino acids: CASSLVGGAGNQPQHF.

This chain joins TRBV2 and TRBJ1-2; 7 bases agree with TRBD1. In germline, CDR1 is SNHLY, CDR2 FYNNEI. This CDR3 has 12 amino acids. Trimming took 6 bases from V and 8 from J; bases not matched to a gene: 6. The DNA of the CDR3 is TGTGCCAGCAGAAACAGGGGCTGGGGCTACACCTTC. Translation gives CASRNRGWGYTF.

The count of this clone is one. The V gene is TRBV19, the J gene TRBJ2-1, with 10 bases that match TRBD2. Per germline, CDR1 LNHDA and CDR2 SQIVND (reference sequence). The V gene end was trimmed by 6 bases and the J gene end by 5 bases; junction bases not matched to a gene: 7. The CDR3 consists of 15 residues. This CDR3 is CASSSSGRGNNEQFF. For the CDR3, the DNA is TGTGCCAGTAGCTCTAGCGGGAGAGGAAACAATGAGCAGTTCTTC.

The genes are TRBV5-6 and TRBJ2-1; 8 bases agree with TRBD1. This CDR3 contains 16 residues. V was clipped by 1 base and J by 4 bases; unmatched bases: 7. Germline loops: CDR1 SGHDT, CDR2 YYEEEE. The CDR3 bases are TGTGCCAGCAGCTTGAAGGCAGGGGGCTTTTACAATGAGCAGTTCTTC. The encoded protein is CASSLKAGGFYNEQFF.

This chain joins TRBV27 and TRBJ2-3; 11 bases fit TRBD2. This CDR3 contains 16 residues. In germline, CDR1 is MNHEY, CDR2 SMNVEV (reference sequence). The trim removed 7 bases at V and 5 bases at J, leaving 11 bases unmatched. Here the CDR3 DNA reads TGTGCCAGCAATAGGCTACTAGCGGGAGTAGGAGATACGCAGTATTTT. This codes for CASNRLLAGVGDTQYF.

The chain's CDR3 is CASSYSTGHGSPLHF. The CDR3 bases are TGTGCCAGCAGTTACTCGACAGGGCATGGTTCACCCCTCCACTTT. J is TRBJ1-6 and V is TRBV6-6; 7 bases are a match to TRBD1. V lost 0 bases and J lost 9; bases outside the gene matches: 5. Per germline, CDR1 MNHNY and CDR2 SVGAGI (reference sequence). This CDR3 is built from 15 residues.

V and J are TRBV18 and TRBJ1-6; D possibly corresponds to TRBD1 (6 bases). Germline V gene sequence: CDR1 KGHSH, CDR2 LQKENI. This CDR3 has 15 residues. The V gene lost 2 bases and the J gene lost 3 bases, with 8 bases spanning the gap. CDR3 sequence (DNA): TGTGCCAGCTCACCAGGGGGCTTCTATAATTCACCCCTCCACTTT. This translates into CASSPGGFYNSPLHF.

The chain carries TRBV18 and TRBJ2-1; TRBD2 matches at 10 bases. This CDR3 has 17 amino acids. The junction had 10 bases not matched to a gene; V was cut back by 3 bases and J by 5 bases. The germline V gene encodes CDR1 KGHSH and CDR2 LQKENI. The DNA for the CDR3 is TGTGCCAGCTCACCTCCCGCGGTAGCGGGAGGCAACAATGAGCAGTTCTTC. Protein: CASSPPAVAGGNNEQFF.

The V call is TRBV6-2 or TRBV6-3, the J call TRBJ2-7; D possibly uses TRBD1 or TRBD2 (6 bases each). V gave up 0 bases and J gave up 4 bases, with 13 bases separating them. Germline assignment: CDR1 MNHEY and CDR2 SVGEGT. The CDR3 has 15 residues. CDR3 in DNA: TGTGCCAGCAGTTACTCGACGGGGGCGGTATACGAGCAGTACTTC. Residues: CASSYSTGAVYEQYF.

The chain couples TRBV2 to TRBJ1-5, with a possible D match to TRBD1 (6 bases). CDR1 and CDR2 (germline): SNHLY, FYNNEI. The V gene lost 6 bases and the J gene lost 0 bases, with 9 bases spanning the gap. The CDR3 sequence is 14 residues long. The CDR3 DNA reads as TGTGCCAGCAGAGGGGGGGTTAGCAATCAGCCCCAGCATTTT. Amino acid sequence: CASRGGVSNQPQHF.

The chain employs TRBV9 and TRBJ2-2; D is undetermined. The CDR3 totals 15 residues. The germline V and J ends were trimmed by 4 bases and 6 bases, with 16 bases remaining between them. CDR1 and CDR2 (germline): SGDLS, YYNGEE. The CDR3 sequence: CASSPQLIGSGELFF. The CDR3 nucleotides are TGTGCCAGCAGCCCCCAGCTAATTGGCTCCGGGGAGCTGTTTTTT.

This chain connects TRBV2 to TRBJ2-5; no firm D call. Looked up from germline, CDR1 is SNHLY and CDR2 is FYNNEI. The CDR3 runs to 14 residues. With 3 bases removed from V and 0 bases from J, the gap between germline ends came to 8 bases. The CDR3 protein is CASSEAEYQETQYF. The CDR3 coding sequence is TGTGCCAGCAGTGAGGCTGAGTACCAAGAGACCCAGTACTTC. Complete variable domain (other parts from reference TRBV2 and TRBJ2-5): EPEVTQTPSHQVTQMGQEVILRCVPISNHLYFYWYRQILGQKVEFLVSFYNNEISEKSEIFDDQFSVERPDGSNFTLKIRSTKLEDSAMYFCASSEAEYQETQYFGPGTRLLVL.